This TCR beta chain was obtained from a study of cytomegalovirus exposure and HLA in healthy donors. Findings and limits, study-wide: The authors later found TCR association rates varying by HLA locus, with DRB1 most and HLA-C fewest. In vitro experiments confirmed that three CMV-associated chains were specific for CMV antigens. Immune exposure data for these donors was limited to CMV serostatus.

Germline lookup yields CDR1 SGHRS and CDR2 YFSETQ. The CDR3 has 13 residues. The ends were cut back, 3 bases at V and 7 bases at J, with 13 bases in the middle. Comments on this clone: What it binds is not known.

In the PCR, 60 Vbeta and 13 Jbeta primers were used. Libraries were prepared by immunoSEQ multiplex PCR; TCRdb keeps only in-frame clonotypes and omits some of them. The table has roughly 120,000 clones, about three quarters seen once; the top ten hold approximately 1%. All donors participated as healthy donors of bone marrow. The J gene is TRBJ1-1, the V gene TRBV5-1; D perhaps matches TRBD1 (5 bases). The sequence was collected from a young woman in good health and CMV-seronegative. The source material was PBMCs. Here the CDR3 DNA reads TGCGCCAGCAGCTACGGGGGAGCGGATGAAGCTTTCTTT. It yields the protein CASSYGGADEAFF.